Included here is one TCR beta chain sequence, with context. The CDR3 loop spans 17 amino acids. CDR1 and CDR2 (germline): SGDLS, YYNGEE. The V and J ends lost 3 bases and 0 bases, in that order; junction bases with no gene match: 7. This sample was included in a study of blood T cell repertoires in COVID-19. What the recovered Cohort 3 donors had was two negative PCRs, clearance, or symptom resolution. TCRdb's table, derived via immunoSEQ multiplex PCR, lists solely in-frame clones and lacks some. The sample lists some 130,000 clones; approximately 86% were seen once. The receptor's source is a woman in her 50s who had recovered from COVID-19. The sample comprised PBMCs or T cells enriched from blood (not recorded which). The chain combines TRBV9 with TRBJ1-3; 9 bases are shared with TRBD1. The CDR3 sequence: CASSARQGVFSGNTIYF. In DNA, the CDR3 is TGTGCCAGCAGCGCGCGACAGGGGGTCTTCTCTGGAAACACCATATATTTT.